Listed here are 2 T cell receptor beta chains from one sample, sequenced in a study of blood T cell repertoires in COVID-19. Sequencing used immunoSEQ multiplex PCR; TCRdb keeps in-frame clones, though not all of them. The sample holds around 150,000 clones, around 80% seen once. Specimen: peripheral blood. The receptor set was obtained from a woman in her fifties or sixties with acute or convalescent COVID-19.

The chain is built from TRBV9 and TRBJ2-1; D gene unclear. CDR1 is SGDLS, CDR2 YYNGEE, per germline. The CDR3 is 14 amino acids. V lost 2 bases to trimming and J lost 5 bases, with 11 bases between them. The CDR3 DNA is TGTGCCAGCAGCGTGACGCAGGTTAACAATGAGCAGTTCTTC. Protein sequence: CASSVTQVNNEQFF.

The chain couples TRBV9 to TRBJ2-3; D unclear. Trimming pared 0 bases from V and 6 bases from J, leaving 11 bases between. The germline gives CDR1 SGDLS, CDR2 YYNGEE. The CDR3 spans 14 residues. The DNA of the CDR3 is TGTGCCAGCAGCGTAGATTTAGCCGGGGATACGCAGTATTTT. Its translation is CASSVDLAGDTQYF.